This paragraph covers one T cell receptor beta chain sequence. Its specificity is unknown. These data are taken from a study of blood T cells in healthy people across ages. Each donor was a healthy Caucasian individual from Russia, aged roughly 6 to 90. Extractions gave at least 6 micrograms of total RNA per sample. A J-beta primer mix and a sample-barcoded 5' primer were used in a second PCR of roughly 6 to 12 cycles. TCRdb recomputed calls from the 5' RACE reads with MiXCR, one row per CDR3 protein. The profile shows about 1.5 million distinct CDR3 sequences, under 55% of them singletons. Study-level findings and limits: Naive and antigen-experienced cells were not separated, limiting conclusive comparison.

Source material: blood. The clonotype comes from a young woman in good health.

Here the CDR3 reads CASSRAGTETQYF. CDR3 DNA sequence: TGCGCCAGCAGTCGAGCGGGGACTGAGACCCAGTACTTC. J is TRBJ2-5 and V is TRBV10-1, with 7 bases that match TRBD2. The CDR3 totals 13 residues. The V gene's germline CDR1 is WNHNN and CDR2 SYGVQD (reference sequence). V lost 5 bases and J lost 5; bases outside the gene matches: 5.